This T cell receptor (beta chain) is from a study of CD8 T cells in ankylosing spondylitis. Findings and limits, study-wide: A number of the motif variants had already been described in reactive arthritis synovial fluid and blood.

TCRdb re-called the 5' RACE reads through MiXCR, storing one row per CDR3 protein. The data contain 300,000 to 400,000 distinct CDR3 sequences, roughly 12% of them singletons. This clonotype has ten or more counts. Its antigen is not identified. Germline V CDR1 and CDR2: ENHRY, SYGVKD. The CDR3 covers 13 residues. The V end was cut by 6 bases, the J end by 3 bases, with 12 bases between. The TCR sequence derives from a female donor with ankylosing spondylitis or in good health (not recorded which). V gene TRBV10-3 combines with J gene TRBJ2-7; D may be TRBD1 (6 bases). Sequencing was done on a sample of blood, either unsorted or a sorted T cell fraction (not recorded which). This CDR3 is CAISQGSGYEQYF. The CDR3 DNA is TGTGCCATCAGCCAGGGGTCTGGCTACGAGCAGTACTTC.